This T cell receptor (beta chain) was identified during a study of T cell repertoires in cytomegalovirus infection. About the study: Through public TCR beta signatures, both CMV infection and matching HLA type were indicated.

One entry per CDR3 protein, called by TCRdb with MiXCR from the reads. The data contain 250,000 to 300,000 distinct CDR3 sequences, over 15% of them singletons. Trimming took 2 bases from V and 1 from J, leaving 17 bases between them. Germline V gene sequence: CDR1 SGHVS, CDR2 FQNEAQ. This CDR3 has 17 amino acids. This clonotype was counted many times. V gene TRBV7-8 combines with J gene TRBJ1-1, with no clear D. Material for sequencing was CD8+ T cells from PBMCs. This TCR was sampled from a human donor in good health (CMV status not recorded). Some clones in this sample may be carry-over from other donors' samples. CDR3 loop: CASSLWVPGAWNTEAFF. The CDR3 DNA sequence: TGTGCCAGCAGCTTATGGGTACCGGGCGCGTGGAACACTGAAGCTTTCTTT.